This T cell receptor (beta chain) came from a study of PD-L1 blockade in urothelial cancer. Study summary: Of some 28 patients, some 25 were males with bladder-origin urothelial cancer. Median blood clonality was 0.080, with around 83,000 unique TCRs.

Time point noted: pretreatment peripheral blood. The study collected 1 to 8 samples per patient, pretreatment and on-treatment. V shed 0 bases, J shed 3 bases, and the junction held 4 bases outside the gene matches. CDR3 length equals 16 residues. Data came from immunoSEQ multiplex PCR; TCRdb stores just in-frame clones and leaves some out. The top ten hold approximately 4.5% of the sample, which has over 65,000 clones, 85% to 90% seen once. Only one count was recorded for this clone. The genes are TRBV23-1 and TRBJ2-2, with 7 positions matching TRBD1. TRBV23-1 is flagged as an ORF with uncertain function. The TCR originated in a man between 65 and 85 years old with urothelial cancer. The material sequenced was PBMCs, taken around atezolizumab (anti-PD-L1) treatment. The CDR3 coding sequence is TGCGCCAGCAGTCAATCGTCCGGGACAGACACCGGGGAGCTGTTTTTT. Translating it yields CASSQSSGTDTGELFF.